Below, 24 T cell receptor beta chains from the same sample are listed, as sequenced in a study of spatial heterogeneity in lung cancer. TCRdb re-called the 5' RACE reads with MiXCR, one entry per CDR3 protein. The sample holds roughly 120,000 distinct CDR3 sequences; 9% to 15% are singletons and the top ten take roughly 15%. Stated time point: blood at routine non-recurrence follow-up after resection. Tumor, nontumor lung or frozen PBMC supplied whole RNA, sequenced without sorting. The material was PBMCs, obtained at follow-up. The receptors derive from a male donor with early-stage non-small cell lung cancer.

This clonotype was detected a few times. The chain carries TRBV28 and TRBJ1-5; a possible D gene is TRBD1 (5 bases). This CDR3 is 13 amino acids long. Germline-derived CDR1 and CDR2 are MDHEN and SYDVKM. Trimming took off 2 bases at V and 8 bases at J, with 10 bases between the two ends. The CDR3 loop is CASSLGQGKPQHF. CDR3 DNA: TGTGCCAGCAGTTTAGGGCAGGGTAAGCCCCAGCATTTT.

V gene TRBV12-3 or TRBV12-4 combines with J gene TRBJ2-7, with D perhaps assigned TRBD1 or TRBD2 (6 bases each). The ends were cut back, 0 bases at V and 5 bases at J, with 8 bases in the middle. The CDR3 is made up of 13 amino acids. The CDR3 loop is CASSLAGGHEQYF. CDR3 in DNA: TGTGCCAGCAGTTTAGCGGGGGGCCACGAGCAGTACTTC.

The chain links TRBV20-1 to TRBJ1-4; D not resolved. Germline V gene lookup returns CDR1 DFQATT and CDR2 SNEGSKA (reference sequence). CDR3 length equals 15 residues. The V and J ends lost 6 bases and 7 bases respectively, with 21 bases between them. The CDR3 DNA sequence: TGCAGTGCCCCTTATGGCGGGTCCGCGGGTGAAAAACTGTTTTTT. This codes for CSAPYGGSAGEKLFF.

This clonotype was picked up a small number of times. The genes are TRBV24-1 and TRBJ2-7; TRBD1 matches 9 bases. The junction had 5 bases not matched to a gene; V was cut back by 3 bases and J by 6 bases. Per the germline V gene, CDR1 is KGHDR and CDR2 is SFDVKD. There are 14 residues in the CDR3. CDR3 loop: CATSDRGQGREQYF. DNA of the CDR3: TGTGCCACCAGTGATAGGGGACAGGGCCGCGAGCAGTACTTC.

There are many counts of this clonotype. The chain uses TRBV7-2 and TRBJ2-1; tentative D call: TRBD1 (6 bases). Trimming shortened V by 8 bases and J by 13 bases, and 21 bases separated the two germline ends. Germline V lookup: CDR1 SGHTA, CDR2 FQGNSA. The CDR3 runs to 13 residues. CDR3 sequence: CASRSPPTGGQFF. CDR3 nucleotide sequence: TGTGCCAGCCGTAGTCCCCCGACAGGAGGACAGTTCTTC.

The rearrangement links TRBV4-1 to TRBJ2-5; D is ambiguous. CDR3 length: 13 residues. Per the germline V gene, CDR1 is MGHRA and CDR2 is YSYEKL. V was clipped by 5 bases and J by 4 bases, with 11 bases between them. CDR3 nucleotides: TGCGCCAGCAGCTCTCGGACCGTAGAGACCCAGTACTTC. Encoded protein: CASSSRTVETQYF.

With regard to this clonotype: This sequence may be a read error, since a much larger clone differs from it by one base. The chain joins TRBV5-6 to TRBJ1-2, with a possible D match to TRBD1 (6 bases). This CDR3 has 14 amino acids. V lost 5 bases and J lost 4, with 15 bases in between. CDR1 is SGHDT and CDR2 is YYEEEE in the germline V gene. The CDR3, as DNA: TGTGCCAGCAGTTCCCGGGACATCTTCTATGGCTACACCTTC. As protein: CASSSRDIFYGYTF.

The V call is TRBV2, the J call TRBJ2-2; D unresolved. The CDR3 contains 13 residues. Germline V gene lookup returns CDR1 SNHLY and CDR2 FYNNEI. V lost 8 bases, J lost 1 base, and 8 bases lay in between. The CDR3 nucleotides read TGTGCCAGCGCATCCATGAACACCGGGGAGCTGTTTTTT. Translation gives CASASMNTGELFF.

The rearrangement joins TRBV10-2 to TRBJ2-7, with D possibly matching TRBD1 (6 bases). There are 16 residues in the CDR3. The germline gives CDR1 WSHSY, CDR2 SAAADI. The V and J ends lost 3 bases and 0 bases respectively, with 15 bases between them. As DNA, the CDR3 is TGCGCCAGCAGTGACGGGACATTGGCAAACTCCTACGAGCAGTACTTC. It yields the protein CASSDGTLANSYEQYF.

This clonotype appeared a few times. The CDR3 coding sequence is TGTGCCACCAGTGATTTGGACGGAAACATTCAGTACTTC. It encodes CATSDLDGNIQYF. V gene TRBV24-1 combines with J gene TRBJ2-4; D unclear. The CDR3 runs 13 residues. Germline V lookup: CDR1 KGHDR, CDR2 SFDVKD. With 0 bases removed from V and 6 bases from J, the gap between germline ends came to 5 bases.

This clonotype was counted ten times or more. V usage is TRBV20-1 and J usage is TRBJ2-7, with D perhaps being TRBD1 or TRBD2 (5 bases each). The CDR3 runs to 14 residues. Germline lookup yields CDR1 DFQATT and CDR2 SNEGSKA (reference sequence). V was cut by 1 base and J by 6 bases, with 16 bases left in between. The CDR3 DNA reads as TGCAGTGCTAGAGCCTCTCGGGGCCTGAGCGAGCAGTACTTC. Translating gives CSARASRGLSEQYF.

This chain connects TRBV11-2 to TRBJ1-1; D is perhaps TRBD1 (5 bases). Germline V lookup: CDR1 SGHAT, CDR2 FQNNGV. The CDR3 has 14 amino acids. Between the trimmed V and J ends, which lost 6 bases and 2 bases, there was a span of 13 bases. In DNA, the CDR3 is TGTGCCAGCAGTACCCAGGGCGACAACACTGAAGCTTTCTTT. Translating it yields CASSTQGDNTEAFF. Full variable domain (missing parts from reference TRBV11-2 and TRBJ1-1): EAGVAQSPRYKIIEKRQSVAFWCNPISGHATLYWYQQILGQGPKLLIQFQNNGVVDDSQLPKDRFSAERLKGVDSTLKIQPAKLEDSAVYLCASSTQGDNTEAFFGQGTRLTVV.

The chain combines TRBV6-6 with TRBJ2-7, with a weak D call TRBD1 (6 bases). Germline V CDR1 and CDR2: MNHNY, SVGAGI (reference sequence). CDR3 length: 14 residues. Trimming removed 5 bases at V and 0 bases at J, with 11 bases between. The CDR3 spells CASSAPDSSYEQYF. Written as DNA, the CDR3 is TGTGCCAGCAGTGCCCCGGACAGCTCCTACGAGCAGTACTTC.

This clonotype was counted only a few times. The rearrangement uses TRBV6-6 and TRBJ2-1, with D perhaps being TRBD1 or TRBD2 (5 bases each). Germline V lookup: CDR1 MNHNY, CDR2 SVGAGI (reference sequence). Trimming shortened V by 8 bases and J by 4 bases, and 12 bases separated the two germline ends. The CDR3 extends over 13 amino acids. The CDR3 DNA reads TGTGCCAGCGGGACGGCTGGGTACAATGAGCAGTTCTTC. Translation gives CASGTAGYNEQFF.

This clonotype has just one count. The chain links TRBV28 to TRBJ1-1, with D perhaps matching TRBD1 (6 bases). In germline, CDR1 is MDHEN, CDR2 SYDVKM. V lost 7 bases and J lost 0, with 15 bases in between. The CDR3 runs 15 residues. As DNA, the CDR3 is TGTGCCAGCAATGCTGGGACAACCATGAACACTGAAGCTTTCTTT. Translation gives CASNAGTTMNTEAFF.

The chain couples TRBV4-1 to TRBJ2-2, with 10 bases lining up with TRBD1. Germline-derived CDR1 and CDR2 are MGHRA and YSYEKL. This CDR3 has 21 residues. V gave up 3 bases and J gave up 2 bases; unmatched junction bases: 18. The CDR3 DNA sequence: TGCGCCAGCAGCCAGCTCCGTACCCGGGACAGGGGTTCCCTTAACACCGGGGAGCTGTTTTTT. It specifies CASSQLRTRDRGSLNTGELFF.

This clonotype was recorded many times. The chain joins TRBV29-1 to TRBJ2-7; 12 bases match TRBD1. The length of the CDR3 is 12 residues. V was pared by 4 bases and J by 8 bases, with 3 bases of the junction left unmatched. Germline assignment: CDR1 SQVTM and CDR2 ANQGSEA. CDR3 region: CSVAGQGAKQYF. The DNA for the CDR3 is TGCAGCGTTGCGGGACAGGGGGCAAAGCAGTACTTC.

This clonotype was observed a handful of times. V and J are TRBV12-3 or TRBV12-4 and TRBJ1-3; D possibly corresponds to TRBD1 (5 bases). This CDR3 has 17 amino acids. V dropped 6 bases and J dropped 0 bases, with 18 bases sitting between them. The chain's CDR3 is CASRSAGTKSSGNTIYF. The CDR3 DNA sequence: TGTGCCAGCAGGTCCGCCGGGACTAAGAGCTCTGGAAACACCATATATTTT.

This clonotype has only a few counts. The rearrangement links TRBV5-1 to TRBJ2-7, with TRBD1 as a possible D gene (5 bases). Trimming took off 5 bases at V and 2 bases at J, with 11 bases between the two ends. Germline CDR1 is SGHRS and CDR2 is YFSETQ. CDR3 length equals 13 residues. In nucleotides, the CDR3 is TGCGCCAGCAGACTGGACACGACCTACGAGCAGTACTTC. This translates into CASRLDTTYEQYF.

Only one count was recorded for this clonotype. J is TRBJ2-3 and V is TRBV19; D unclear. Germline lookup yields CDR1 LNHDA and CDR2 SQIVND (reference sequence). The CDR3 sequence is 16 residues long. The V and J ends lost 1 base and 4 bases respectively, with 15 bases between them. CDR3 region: CASSIAVTRIADTQYF. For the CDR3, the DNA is TGTGCCAGTAGTATAGCGGTCACAAGGATAGCAGATACGCAGTATTTT.

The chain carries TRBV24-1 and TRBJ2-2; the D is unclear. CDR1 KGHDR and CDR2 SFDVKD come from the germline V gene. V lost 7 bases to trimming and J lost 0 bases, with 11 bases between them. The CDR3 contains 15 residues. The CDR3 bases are TGTGCCACCAGCCCTGCGGCCCCGAACACCGGGGAGCTGTTTTTT. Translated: CATSPAAPNTGELFF.

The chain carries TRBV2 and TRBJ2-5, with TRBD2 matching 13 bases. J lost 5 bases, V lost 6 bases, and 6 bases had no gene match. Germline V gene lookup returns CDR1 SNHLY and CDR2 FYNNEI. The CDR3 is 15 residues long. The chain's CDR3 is CASRGLAGMAETQYF. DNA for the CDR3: TGTGCCAGCAGGGGACTAGCGGGGATGGCGGAGACCCAGTACTTC.

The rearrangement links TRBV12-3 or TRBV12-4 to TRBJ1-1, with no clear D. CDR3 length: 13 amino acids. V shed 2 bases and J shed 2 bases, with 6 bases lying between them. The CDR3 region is CASSLTDNTEAFF. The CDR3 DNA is TGTGCCAGCAGTTTAACGGACAACACTGAAGCTTTCTTT.

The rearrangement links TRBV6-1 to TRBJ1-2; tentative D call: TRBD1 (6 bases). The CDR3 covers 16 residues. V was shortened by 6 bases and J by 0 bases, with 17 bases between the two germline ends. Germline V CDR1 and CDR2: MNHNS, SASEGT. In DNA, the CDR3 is TGTGCCAGCAGGGGTGCAGGGGCCAGAGCTAACTATGGCTACACCTTC. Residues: CASRGAGARANYGYTF.